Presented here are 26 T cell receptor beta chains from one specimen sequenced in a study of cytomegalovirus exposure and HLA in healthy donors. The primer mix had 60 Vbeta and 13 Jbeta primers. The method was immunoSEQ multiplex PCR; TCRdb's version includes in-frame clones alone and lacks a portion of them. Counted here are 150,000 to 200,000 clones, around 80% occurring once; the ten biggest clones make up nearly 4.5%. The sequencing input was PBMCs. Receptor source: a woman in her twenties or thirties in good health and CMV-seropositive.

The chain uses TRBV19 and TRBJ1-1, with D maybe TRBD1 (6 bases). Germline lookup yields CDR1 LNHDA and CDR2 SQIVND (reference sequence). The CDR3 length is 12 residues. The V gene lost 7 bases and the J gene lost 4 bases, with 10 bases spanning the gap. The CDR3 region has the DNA TGTGCCAGTAAGGGGACATCCACTGAAGCTTTCTTT. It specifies CASKGTSTEAFF.

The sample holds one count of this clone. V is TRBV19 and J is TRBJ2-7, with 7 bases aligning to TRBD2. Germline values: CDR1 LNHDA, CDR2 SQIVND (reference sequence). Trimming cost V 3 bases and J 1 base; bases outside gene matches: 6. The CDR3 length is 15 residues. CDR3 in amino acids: CASSIWGGESYEQYF. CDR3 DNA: TGTGCCAGTAGTATTTGGGGGGGGGAATCCTACGAGCAGTACTTC. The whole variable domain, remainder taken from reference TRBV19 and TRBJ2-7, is DGGITQSPKYLFRKEGQNVTLSCEQNLNHDAMYWYRQDPGQGLRLIYYSQIVNDFQKGDIAEGYSVSREKKESFPLTVTSAQKNPTAFYLCASSIWGGESYEQYFGPGTRLTVT.

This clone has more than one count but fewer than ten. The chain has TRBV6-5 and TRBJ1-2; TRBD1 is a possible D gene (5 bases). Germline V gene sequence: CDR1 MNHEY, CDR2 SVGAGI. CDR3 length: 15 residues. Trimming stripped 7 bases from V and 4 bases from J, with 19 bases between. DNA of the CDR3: TGTGCCAGCACCAAGGGGACGGAGGGCGGCTATGGCTACACCTTC. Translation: CASTKGTEGGYGYTF.

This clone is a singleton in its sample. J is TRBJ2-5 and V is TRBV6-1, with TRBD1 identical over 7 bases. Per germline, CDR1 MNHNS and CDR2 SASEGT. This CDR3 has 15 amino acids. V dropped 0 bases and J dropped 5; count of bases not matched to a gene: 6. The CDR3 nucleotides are TGTGCCAGCAGTGAAGCCGACAGGGAAAGGGAGACCCAGTACTTC. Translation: CASSEADRERETQYF.

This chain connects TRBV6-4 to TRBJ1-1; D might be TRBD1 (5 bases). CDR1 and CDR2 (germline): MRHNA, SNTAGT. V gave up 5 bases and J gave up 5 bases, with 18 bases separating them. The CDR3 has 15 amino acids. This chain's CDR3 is CASSPRVGLNTEAFF. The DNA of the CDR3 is TGTGCCAGCAGTCCCAGGGTTGGTCTAAATACTGAAGCTTTCTTT.

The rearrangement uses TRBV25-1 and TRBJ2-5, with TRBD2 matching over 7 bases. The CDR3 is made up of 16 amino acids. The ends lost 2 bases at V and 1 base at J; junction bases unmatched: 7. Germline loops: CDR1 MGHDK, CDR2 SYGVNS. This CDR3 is CASSEGLLAFQETQYF. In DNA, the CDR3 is TGTGCCAGCAGTGAAGGATTACTAGCGTTCCAAGAGACCCAGTACTTC. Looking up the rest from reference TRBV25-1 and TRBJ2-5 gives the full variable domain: EADIYQTPRYLVIGTGKKITLECSQTMGHDKMYWYQQDPGMELHLIHYSYGVNSTEKGDLSSESTVSRIRTEHFPLTLESARPSHTSQYLCASSEGLLAFQETQYFGPGTRLLVL.

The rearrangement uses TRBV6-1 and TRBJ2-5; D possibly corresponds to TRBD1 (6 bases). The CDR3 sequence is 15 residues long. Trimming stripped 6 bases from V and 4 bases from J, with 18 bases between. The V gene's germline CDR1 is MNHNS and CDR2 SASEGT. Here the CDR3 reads CASRDSPGARETQYF. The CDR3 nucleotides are TGTGCCAGCAGAGATTCTCCAGGGGCGAGAGAGACCCAGTACTTC.

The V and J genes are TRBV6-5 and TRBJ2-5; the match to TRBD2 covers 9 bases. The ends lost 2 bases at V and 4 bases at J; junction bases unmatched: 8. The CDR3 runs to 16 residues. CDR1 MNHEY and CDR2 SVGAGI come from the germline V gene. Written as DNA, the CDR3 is TGTGCCAGCAGTTACGTAGCGGGGGACCCGGCAGAGACCCAGTACTTC. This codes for CASSYVAGDPAETQYF.

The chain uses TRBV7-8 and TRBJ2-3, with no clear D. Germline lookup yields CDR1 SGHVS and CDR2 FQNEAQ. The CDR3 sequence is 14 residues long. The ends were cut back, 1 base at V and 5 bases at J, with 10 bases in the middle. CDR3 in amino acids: CASSLGSPQDTQYF. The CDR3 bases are TGTGCCAGCAGCTTAGGTAGCCCCCAAGATACGCAGTATTTT.

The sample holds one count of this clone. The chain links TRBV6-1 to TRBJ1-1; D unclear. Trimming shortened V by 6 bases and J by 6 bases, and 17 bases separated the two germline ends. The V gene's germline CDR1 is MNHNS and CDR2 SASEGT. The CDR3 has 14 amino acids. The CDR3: CASRSGGTVAEAFF. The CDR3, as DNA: TGTGCCAGCAGGTCCGGCGGAACGGTAGCTGAAGCTTTCTTT.

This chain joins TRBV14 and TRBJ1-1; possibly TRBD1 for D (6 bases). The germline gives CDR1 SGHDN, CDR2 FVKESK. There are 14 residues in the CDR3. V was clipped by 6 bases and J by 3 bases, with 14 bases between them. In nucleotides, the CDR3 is TGTGCCAGCAGATCCTCAACAGGGTACACTGAAGCTTTCTTT. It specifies CASRSSTGYTEAFF.

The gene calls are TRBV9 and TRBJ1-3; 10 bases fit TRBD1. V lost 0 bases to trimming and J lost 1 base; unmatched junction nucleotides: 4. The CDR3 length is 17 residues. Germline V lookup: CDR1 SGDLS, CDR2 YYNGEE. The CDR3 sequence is CASSVDPGQGSGNTIYF. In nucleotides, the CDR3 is TGTGCCAGCAGCGTAGATCCGGGACAGGGGTCTGGAAACACCATATATTTT.

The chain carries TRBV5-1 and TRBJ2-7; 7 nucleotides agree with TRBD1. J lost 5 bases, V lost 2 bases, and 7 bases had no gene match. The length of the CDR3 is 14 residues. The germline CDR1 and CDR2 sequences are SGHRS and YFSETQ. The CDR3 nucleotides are TGCGCCAGCAGCTTATTGACAGGGACCGACGAGCAGTACTTC. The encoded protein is CASSLLTGTDEQYF.

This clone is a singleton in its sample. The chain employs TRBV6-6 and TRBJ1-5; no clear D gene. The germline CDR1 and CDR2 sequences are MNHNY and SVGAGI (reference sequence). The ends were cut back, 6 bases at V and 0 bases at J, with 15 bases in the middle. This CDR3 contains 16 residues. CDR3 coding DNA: TGTGCCAGCAGCCACGCGGGCGGTTATAGCAATCAGCCCCAGCATTTT. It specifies CASSHAGGYSNQPQHF.

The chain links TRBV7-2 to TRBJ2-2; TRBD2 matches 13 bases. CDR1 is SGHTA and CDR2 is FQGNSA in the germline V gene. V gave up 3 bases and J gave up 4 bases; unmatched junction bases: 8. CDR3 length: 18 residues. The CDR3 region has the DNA TGTGCCAGCAGCTTGACTAGCGGGAGGCCCATAGGCACCGGGGAGCTGTTTTTT. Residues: CASSLTSGRPIGTGELFF.

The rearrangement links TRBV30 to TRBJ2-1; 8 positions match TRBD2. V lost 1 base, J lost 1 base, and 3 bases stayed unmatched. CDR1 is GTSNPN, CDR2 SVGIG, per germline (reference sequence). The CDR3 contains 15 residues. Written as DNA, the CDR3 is TGTGCCTGGAGTGACACTAGCGGTTCCTACAATGAGCAGTTCTTC. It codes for CAWSDTSGSYNEQFF.

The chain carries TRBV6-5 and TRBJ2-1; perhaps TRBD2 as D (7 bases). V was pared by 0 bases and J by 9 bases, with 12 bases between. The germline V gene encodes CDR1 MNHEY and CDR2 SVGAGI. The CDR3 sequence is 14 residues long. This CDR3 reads CASSYSGGLGEQFF. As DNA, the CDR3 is TGTGCCAGCAGTTACTCGGGGGGGCTTGGTGAGCAGTTCTTC.

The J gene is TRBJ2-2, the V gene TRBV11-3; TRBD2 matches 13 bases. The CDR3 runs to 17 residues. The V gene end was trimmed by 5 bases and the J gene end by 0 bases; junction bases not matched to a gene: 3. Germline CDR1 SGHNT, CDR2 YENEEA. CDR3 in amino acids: CASSLGLAGPNTGELFF. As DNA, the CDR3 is TGTGCCAGCAGCCTGGGACTAGCGGGACCGAACACCGGGGAGCTGTTTTTT.

The CDR3 sequence: CAVGQQPQHF. CDR3 nucleotide sequence: TGTGCCGTTGGTCAGCAGCCCCAGCATTTT. The chain couples TRBV15 to TRBJ1-5; D ambiguous. Deletions cut 11 bases from V and 7 bases from J, with 9 bases between. Germline V CDR1 and CDR2: LNHNV, YYDKDF (reference sequence). This CDR3 region has 10 residues. Filled out from reference TRBV15 and TRBJ1-5, the complete variable domain reads DAMVIQNPRYQVTQFGKPVTLSCSQTLNHNVMYWYQQKSSQAPKLLFHYYDKDFNNEADTPDNFQSRRPNTSFCFLDIRSPGLGDTAMYLCAVGQQPQHFGDGTRLSIL.

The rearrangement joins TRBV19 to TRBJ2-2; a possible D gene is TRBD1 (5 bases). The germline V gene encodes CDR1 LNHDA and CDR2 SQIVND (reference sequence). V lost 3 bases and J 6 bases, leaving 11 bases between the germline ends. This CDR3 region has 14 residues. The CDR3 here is CASSIQAGSGELFF. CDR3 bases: TGTGCCAGTAGTATTCAGGCAGGGTCCGGGGAGCTGTTTTTT.

CDR3 protein: CASSTRPRVGNTIYF. CDR3 DNA: TGTGCCAGCAGTACTCGACCACGGGTTGGAAACACCATATATTTT. This chain uses TRBV6-1 with TRBJ1-3; no reliable D call. CDR1 and CDR2 (germline): MNHNS, SASEGT. V was pared by 5 bases and J by 3 bases, with 14 bases between. The CDR3 extends over 15 amino acids.

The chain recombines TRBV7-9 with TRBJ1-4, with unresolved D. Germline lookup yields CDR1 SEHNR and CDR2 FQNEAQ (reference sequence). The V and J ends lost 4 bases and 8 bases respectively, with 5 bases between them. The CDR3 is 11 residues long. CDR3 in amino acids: CASSSQEKLFF. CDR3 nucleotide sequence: TGTGCCAGCAGCTCCCAAGAAAAACTGTTTTTT.

CDR3 DNA: TGTGCCAGCACTTCCCCAGGGCTAGCGGTAAATGAGCAGTTCTTC. Its protein product is CASTSPGLAVNEQFF. J is TRBJ2-1 and V is TRBV27, with TRBD2 identical over 7 bases. The CDR3 length is 15 residues. The J segment lost 7 bases and the V segment lost 7 bases, leaving 13 bases of the junction unmatched. Germline values: CDR1 MNHEY, CDR2 SMNVEV (reference sequence).

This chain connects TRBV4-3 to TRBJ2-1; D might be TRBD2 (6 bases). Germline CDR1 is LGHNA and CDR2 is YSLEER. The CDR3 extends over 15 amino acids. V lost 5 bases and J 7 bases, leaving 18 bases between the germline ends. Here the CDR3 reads CASSDRDSIGNEQFF. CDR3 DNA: TGCGCCAGCAGCGACCGGGACTCTATTGGAAATGAGCAGTTCTTC.

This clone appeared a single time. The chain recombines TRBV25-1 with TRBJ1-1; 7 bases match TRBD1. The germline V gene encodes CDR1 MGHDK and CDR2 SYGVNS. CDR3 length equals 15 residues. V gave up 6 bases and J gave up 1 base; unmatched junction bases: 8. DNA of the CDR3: TGTGCCAGCAGCAACCCCACAGGGGAGAACACTGAAGCTTTCTTT. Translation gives CASSNPTGENTEAFF.

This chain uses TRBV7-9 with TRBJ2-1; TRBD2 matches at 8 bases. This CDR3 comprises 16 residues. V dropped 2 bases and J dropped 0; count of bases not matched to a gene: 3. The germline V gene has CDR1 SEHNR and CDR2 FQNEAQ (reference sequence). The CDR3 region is CASSLFAGGSYNEQFF. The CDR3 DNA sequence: TGTGCCAGCAGCTTATTTGCGGGAGGCTCCTACAATGAGCAGTTCTTC.